This T cell receptor (beta chain) derives from a study of T cell changes during pregnancy in multiple sclerosis. TCRdb's table, derived via immunoSEQ multiplex PCR, lists solely in-frame clones and lacks some. In the table there are about 73,000 clones, 85% to 95% of which are singletons. CDR3 length equals 14 residues. Between the trimmed V and J ends, which lost 6 bases and 5 bases, there was a span of 16 bases. Germline V lookup: CDR1 MNHNS, CDR2 SASEGT. The J gene is TRBJ1-1, the V gene TRBV6-1; tentative D call: TRBD1 (6 bases). The receptor was isolated from a female donor in good health, enrolled as a control in a pregnancy study. The specimen comprised peripheral blood, sampled in the third trimester of pregnancy. For the CDR3, the DNA is TGTGCCAGCAGCGACAGGTGGCGGAAAACTGAAGCTTTCTTT. Protein sequence: CASSDRWRKTEAFF.